The T cell receptor beta chain under discussion was sequenced for a study of blood T cells in healthy people across ages. Study results and caveats: Age showed a roughly linear inverse relationship with TCR beta diversity per million T cells. Using unsorted PBMCs precluded a conclusive naive versus antigen-experienced comparison.

The authors drew 8.5 to 10 milliliters of peripheral blood from each donor. Isolated per sample were at least 7 million PBMCs. Primers used in a second PCR of about 6 to 11 cycles were a sample-barcoded 5' primer and a J-beta primer mix. Each CDR3 protein gets one entry after TCRdb re-called the 5' RACE reads with MiXCR. The sample yields just over 1 million distinct CDR3 sequences, around 43% seen once. The germline V gene encodes CDR1 MNHEY and CDR2 SMNVEV (reference sequence). The CDR3 is 16 amino acids. Trimming took off 0 bases at V and 1 base at J, with 10 bases between the two ends. To note about this clonotype: Its antigen is not identified.

The V call is TRBV27, the J call TRBJ1-5; a weak D match, TRBD1 (6 bases). This TCR came from a woman in her fifties or sixties in good health. The sequencing sample was made of blood. The CDR3 DNA reads TGTGCCAGCAGTTTATCGAGGGGGGTCAGCAATCAGCCCCAGCATTTT. It codes for CASSLSRGVSNQPQHF.